This TCR beta chain was sequenced for a study of Graves' ophthalmopathy and Graves' hyperthyroidism. Study-level points and caveats: Progression of ophthalmopathy was predicted by the model with about 66% sensitivity and under 75% specificity. Built on 13 signatures, a model told ophthalmopathy apart from stable hyperthyroidism with 85% to 90% sensitivity and around 80% specificity.

Amplification from RNA transcripts yielded the TCR beta CDR3 regions. Second-round multiplex PCR followed a first-round RT-PCR using HTBI primers. TCRdb fed the multiplex PCR reads into MiXCR, producing one record per CDR3 protein. Seen here are about 550,000 distinct CDR3 sequences, 35% to 40% observed once, and the top ten hold over 3.5%. On this clonotype: Its antigen is unidentified.

The CDR3 contains 15 residues. Unmatched junction bases numbered 8, after V lost 5 bases and J lost 5 bases. Germline-derived CDR1 and CDR2 are SEHNR and FQNEAQ (reference sequence). The sample taken for sequencing was peripheral blood or thyroid tissue (not recorded which). The V call is TRBV7-9, the J call TRBJ2-5; TRBD1 matches at 10 bases. This receptor was obtained from an adult man with Graves' hyperthyroidism. CDR3 in DNA: TGTGCCAGCAGCCCCCGACAGGGGGCTTCGGAGACCCAGTACTTC. Its translation: CASSPRQGASETQYF.